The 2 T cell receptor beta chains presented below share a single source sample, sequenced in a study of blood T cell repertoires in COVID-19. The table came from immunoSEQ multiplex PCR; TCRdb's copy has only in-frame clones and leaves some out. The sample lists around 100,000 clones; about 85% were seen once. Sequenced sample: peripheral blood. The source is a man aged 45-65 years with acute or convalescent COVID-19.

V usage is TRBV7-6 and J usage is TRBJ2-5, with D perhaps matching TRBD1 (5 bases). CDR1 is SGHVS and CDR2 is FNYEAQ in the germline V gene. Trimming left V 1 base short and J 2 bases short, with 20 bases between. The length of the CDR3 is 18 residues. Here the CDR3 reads CASSLGWGWEVKQETQYF. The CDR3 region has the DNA TGTGCCAGCAGCTTAGGATGGGGCTGGGAAGTAAAACAAGAGACCCAGTACTTC. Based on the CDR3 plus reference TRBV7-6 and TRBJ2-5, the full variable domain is GAGVSQSPRYKVTKRGQDVALRCDPISGHVSLYWYRQALGQGPEFLTYFNYEAQQDKSGLPNDRFSAERPEGSISTLTIQRTEQRDSAMYRCASSLGWGWEVKQETQYFGPGTRLLVL.

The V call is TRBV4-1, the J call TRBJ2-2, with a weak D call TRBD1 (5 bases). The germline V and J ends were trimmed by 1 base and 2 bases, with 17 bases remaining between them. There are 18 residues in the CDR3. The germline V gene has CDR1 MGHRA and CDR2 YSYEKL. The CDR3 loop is CASSQGGARQSNTGELFF. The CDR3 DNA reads TGCGCCAGCAGCCAAGGGGGCGCGAGGCAGTCCAACACCGGGGAGCTGTTTTTT.